This entry concerns a single T cell receptor beta chain. The sample comes from a study of T cell responses to AZD1222 COVID-19 vaccine. Trimming at V came to 8 bases and at J to 8 bases, leaving 8 bases not matched to a gene. The CDR3 loop spans 13 amino acids. Germline CDR1 KGHDR, CDR2 SFDVKD. Here immunoSEQ multiplex PCR was the method, and the copy in TCRdb shows in-frame clones only, minus some. The repertoire holds 100,000 to 120,000 clones, with around nine tenths as singletons. The gene calls are TRBV24-1 and TRBJ2-1, with 7 bases that match TRBD1. The sequences come from peripheral blood, collected on day 0 of AZD1222 vaccination. This sequence was found in an adult in good health. CDR3 loop: CATKGTGDDEQFF. The CDR3 DNA reads TGTGCCACCAAGGGTACAGGGGACGATGAGCAGTTCTTC.